The T cell receptor (beta chain) under discussion was sequenced for a study of T-cell reconstitution after alpha-beta-depleted transplantation in children. It was with unique molecular identifiers that the TCRbeta library was prepared. TCRdb re-called the PCR reads through MiXCR, storing one row per CDR3 protein. The sample includes 500,000 to 600,000 distinct CDR3 sequences, about 17% of them seen just once. V was pared by 10 bases and J by 3 bases, with 12 bases of the junction left unmatched. The CDR3 sequence is 14 residues long. CDR1 is MDHEN and CDR2 is SYDVKM in the germline V gene. The sequencing here drew on PBMCs from the stem cell graft donor, taken from the stem cell graft. The TCR was taken from a human donor who donated a stem cell graft to a child with acute lymphoblastic leukemia. J is TRBJ2-7 and V is TRBV28, with 7 positions matching TRBD1. As DNA, the CDR3 is TGTGCCAACAGCCCCGGGGACAGTAACTACGAGCAGTACTTC. As protein: CANSPGDSNYEQYF.